This entry features one T cell receptor beta chain sequence. In its sample, this clone was seen once. Its target antigen remains unknown. Base qualities are not at hand, and no much larger clone is one base apart. The library was prepared using the immunoSEQ multiplex PCR assay. TCRdb re-hosts the immuneACCESS table, in-frame sequences only. Its copies lack some clones; in the studies checked, an unresolved V gene accounts for under half of them, and the cause for the rest is not known. The sample yields about 64,000 clones; roughly 88% were counted once. The ten largest clonotypes hold more than 2% of the sample. Taken from cysteine to phenylalanine, the CDR3 has 14 residues. Only the CDR3 part of the read is kept: 42 bases, read in frame from the first base. Trimming removed 3 bases from V and 0 bases from J; the gene matches leave 2 bases unexplained. According to the germline V gene, CDR1 reads SGHTS and CDR2 reads YDEGEE.

This specimen belongs to a study of T cell changes during pregnancy in multiple sclerosis (dated by TCRdb to about 2019). Regarding the complete study: Changes in the T cell repertoire over the course of pregnancy were examined in this study in women with multiple sclerosis.

The origin of this receptor is a female donor in good health, enrolled as a control in a pregnancy study. The sample here was peripheral blood, taken in the second trimester of pregnancy. The rearrangement joined TRBV5-8 to TRBJ1-1, with TRBD1 identical over 7 junction bases. DNA sequence: TGTGCCAGCAGCTCACAGGGGATGAACACTGAAGCTTTCTTT. Its product reads: CASSSQGMNTEAFF.